The 20 T cell receptor beta chains below all came from one sample that was sequenced in a study of CD8+ T cells in alopecia areata. Treatment denoted: oral pan-JAK inhibitor, 5-10 mg twice daily. Once RNA had been extracted, it was reverse transcribed into cDNA to act as the sequencing template. Assay: immunoSEQ multiplex PCR; the TCRdb copy retains only in-frame clones and omits some. The sample yields about 76,000 clones, approximately 72% seen once. The sequenced sample was CD8+ T cells sorted from blood, obtained at week 24, from a patient treated with tofacitinib. The receptors were sampled from a human donor with alopecia areata.

The chain is built from TRBV29-1 and TRBJ1-1; D unresolved. The CDR3 has 11 amino acids. The germline V gene encodes CDR1 SQVTM and CDR2 ANQGSEA. V was clipped by 7 bases and J by 1 base, with 7 bases between them. The CDR3 DNA follows: TGCAGCGCCATAGGGAACACTGAAGCTTTCTTT. The encoded protein is CSAIGNTEAFF.

The chain couples TRBV19 to TRBJ2-2; D is perhaps TRBD1 (6 bases). This CDR3 is built from 14 residues. Germline V gives CDR1 LNHDA, CDR2 SQIVND (reference sequence). Between the trimmed V and J ends, which lost 1 base and 4 bases, there was a span of 7 bases. CDR3 DNA sequence: TGTGCCAGTAGTATAGCAGGGGCCACCGGGGAGCTGTTTTTT. Translating it yields CASSIAGATGELFF.

The chain employs TRBV7-2 and TRBJ2-5; 10 bases agree with TRBD2. V dropped 3 bases and J dropped 4; count of bases not matched to a gene: 11. CDR1 is SGHTA, CDR2 FQGNSA, per germline. The CDR3 is made up of 17 amino acids. The CDR3 loop reads CASSFDLAGDDLETQYF. The CDR3 DNA sequence: TGTGCCAGCAGCTTTGACCTAGCGGGAGATGATTTAGAGACCCAGTACTTC.

V usage is TRBV5-1 and J usage is TRBJ1-1, with TRBD1 matching over 8 bases. CDR3 length equals 13 residues. Germline-derived CDR1 and CDR2 are SGHRS and YFSETQ. Trimming at V came to 6 bases and at J to 1 base, leaving 2 bases not matched to a gene. The CDR3 DNA sequence: TGCGCCAGCATCGGACAGGGGAACACTGAAGCTTTCTTT. Its protein product is CASIGQGNTEAFF.

V usage is TRBV4-3 and J usage is TRBJ2-2; 11 nucleotides align to TRBD1. V lost 5 bases, J lost 6 bases, and 5 bases stayed unmatched. The CDR3 runs to 15 residues. The germline gives CDR1 LGHNA, CDR2 YSLEER. The CDR3 coding sequence is TGCGCCAGCAGCTTTGGACAGGGGGCTTCCGGGGAGCTGTTTTTT. The encoded protein is CASSFGQGASGELFF.

This clone has more than one count but fewer than ten. This chain connects TRBV11-2 to TRBJ1-1; TRBD1 might be the D (5 bases). The V end was cut by 5 bases, the J end by 4 bases, with 11 bases between. Germline-derived CDR1 and CDR2 are SGHAT and FQNNGV. This CDR3 region has 13 residues. This CDR3 reads CASSHTTATEAFF. The CDR3 DNA reads as TGTGCCAGCAGCCATACGACAGCCACTGAAGCTTTCTTT.

The chain recombines TRBV4-2 with TRBJ2-7, with D perhaps matching TRBD1 (6 bases). This CDR3 has 14 amino acids. The V and J ends lost 0 bases and 2 bases respectively, with 8 bases between them. The germline CDR1 and CDR2 sequences are LGHNA and YNFKEQ. The CDR3 DNA reads TGTGCCAGCAGCCAAGATCAGGGGCCCTACGAGCAGTACTTC. Residues: CASSQDQGPYEQYF.

The chain recombines TRBV14 with TRBJ2-4; D not certain. Germline V gene lookup returns CDR1 SGHDN and CDR2 FVKESK. This CDR3 contains 16 residues. Trimming took 4 bases from V and 5 from J, leaving 18 bases between them. This CDR3 is CASSPAFIAKENIQYF. The DNA for the CDR3 is TGTGCCAGCAGCCCTGCCTTCATCGCGAAGGAAAACATTCAGTACTTC.

The chain couples TRBV7-9 to TRBJ2-1; the D is unclear. This CDR3 contains 12 residues. Trimming removed 3 bases at V and 4 bases at J, with 4 bases between. CDR1 is SEHNR, CDR2 FQNEAQ, per germline (reference sequence). This CDR3 is CASSLGYNEQFF. The CDR3 DNA reads TGTGCCAGCAGCTTGGGGTACAATGAGCAGTTCTTC. Looking up the rest from reference TRBV7-9 and TRBJ2-1 gives the full variable domain: DTGVSQNPRHKITKRGQNVTFRCDPISEHNRLYWYRQTLGQGPEFLTYFQNEAQLEKSRLLSDRFSAERPKGSFSTLEIQRTEQGDSAMYLCASSLGYNEQFFGPGTRLTVL.

This clone has only a few counts. This chain connects TRBV7-3 to TRBJ2-1; 10 bases are shared with TRBD2. This CDR3 contains 17 residues. Germline values: CDR1 SGHTA, CDR2 FQGTGA. V was pared by 5 bases and J by 2 bases, with 9 bases of the junction left unmatched. The chain's CDR3 is CASSSGRALDAYNEQFF. CDR3 coding DNA: TGTGCCAGCAGCAGCGGGAGGGCCCTCGACGCCTACAATGAGCAGTTCTTC.

The chain recombines TRBV28 with TRBJ2-4; unclear D gene. The germline gives CDR1 MDHEN, CDR2 SYDVKM. CDR3 size: 15 residues. Trimming left V 5 bases short and J 2 bases short, with 13 bases between. The CDR3 protein is CASSPRGVPKNIQYF. Written as DNA, the CDR3 is TGTGCCAGCAGTCCTCGTGGGGTACCCAAAAACATTCAGTACTTC.

This clone appeared a few times. The V and J genes are TRBV15 and TRBJ2-6; TRBD1 or TRBD2 may be the D gene (5 bases each). With 1 base removed from V and 1 base from J, the gap between germline ends came to 17 bases. The CDR3 sequence is 19 residues long. The germline CDR1 and CDR2 sequences are LNHNV and YYDKDF (reference sequence). CDR3 protein: CATSRARGPTTSGANVLTF. DNA for the CDR3: TGTGCCACCAGCAGAGCTAGGGGACCGACGACATCTGGGGCCAACGTCCTGACTTTC.

The chain uses TRBV29-1 and TRBJ2-7; 7 bases map to TRBD2. This CDR3 spans 12 amino acids. Germline CDR1 SQVTM, CDR2 ANQGSEA. V lost 4 bases and J lost 2; bases outside the gene matches: 2. CDR3 loop: CSVVGGAYEQYF. CDR3 DNA sequence: TGCAGCGTTGTTGGGGGGGCCTACGAGCAGTACTTC.

This clone was seen only a few times. The J gene is TRBJ2-5, the V gene TRBV7-6; D not resolved. V lost 4 bases and J 5 bases, leaving 14 bases between the germline ends. Germline V gene lookup returns CDR1 SGHVS and CDR2 FNYEAQ. The CDR3 sequence is 14 residues long. DNA for the CDR3: TGTGCCAGCAGCTCTAGGCCCCTCATTGAGACCCAGTACTTC. This sequence encodes CASSSRPLIETQYF.

This clone was observed a few times. This rearrangement joins TRBV5-1 to TRBJ2-2, with unresolved D. The CDR3 extends over 12 amino acids. V was trimmed by 2 bases and J by 8 bases, leaving 7 bases between them. CDR1 and CDR2 from the germline V gene are SGHRS and YFSETQ. The CDR3 loop is CASSFNMGELFF. The CDR3 nucleotides read TGCGCCAGCAGCTTCAACATGGGGGAGCTGTTTTTT.

This rearrangement joins TRBV30 to TRBJ2-7; D is unresolved. Trimming took 3 bases from V and 3 from J, leaving 6 bases between them. The germline CDR1 and CDR2 sequences are GTSNPN and SVGIG (reference sequence). The CDR3 consists of 11 residues. CDR3 in DNA: TGTGCCTGGAGGGCCGACTACGAGCAGTACTTC. Its protein is CAWRADYEQYF.

This chain uses TRBV12-5 with TRBJ1-1; D is perhaps TRBD1 (5 bases). The CDR3 totals 15 residues. V dropped 3 bases and J dropped 4 bases, with 15 bases sitting between them. The germline V gene encodes CDR1 LGHNT and CDR2 FRNRAP. This CDR3 reads CASGLGGDRRTEAFF. The CDR3 DNA follows: TGTGCTAGTGGTTTAGGAGGGGATAGACGCACTGAAGCTTTCTTT.

This rearrangement joins TRBV4-1 to TRBJ2-3; weak D call: TRBD1 (5 bases). V was cut by 1 base and J by 4 bases, with 9 bases left in between. This CDR3 region has 14 residues. Germline V CDR1 and CDR2: MGHRA, YSYEKL. The CDR3 loop is CASSQGTFADTQYF. CDR3 nucleotide sequence: TGCGCCAGCAGCCAAGGGACATTCGCAGATACGCAGTATTTT.

This chain links TRBV2 with TRBJ1-5, with 9 bases lining up with TRBD1. The CDR3 has 15 residues. The V gene's germline CDR1 is SNHLY and CDR2 FYNNEI. The trim removed 6 bases at V and 2 bases at J, leaving 5 bases unmatched. The CDR3 DNA reads as TGTGCCAGCAGGACCGGGACAGGGCGCAATCAGCCCCAGCATTTT. Protein sequence: CASRTGTGRNQPQHF.

Here the CDR3 DNA reads TGTGCCAGCAGCTTAGTTCTAGCGGGAAACGAGCAGTACTTC. Translating gives CASSLVLAGNEQYF. The chain recombines TRBV7-9 with TRBJ2-7, with 9 bases fitting TRBD2. Germline CDR1 is SEHNR and CDR2 is FQNEAQ (reference sequence). The V and J ends lost 1 base and 5 bases, in that order; junction bases with no gene match: 3. The CDR3 runs to 14 residues. Based on the CDR3 plus reference TRBV7-9 and TRBJ2-7, the full variable domain is DTGVSQNPRHKITKRGQNVTFRCDPISEHNRLYWYRQTLGQGPEFLTYFQNEAQLEKSRLLSDRFSAERPKGSFSTLEIQRTEQGDSAMYLCASSLVLAGNEQYFGPGTRLTVT.